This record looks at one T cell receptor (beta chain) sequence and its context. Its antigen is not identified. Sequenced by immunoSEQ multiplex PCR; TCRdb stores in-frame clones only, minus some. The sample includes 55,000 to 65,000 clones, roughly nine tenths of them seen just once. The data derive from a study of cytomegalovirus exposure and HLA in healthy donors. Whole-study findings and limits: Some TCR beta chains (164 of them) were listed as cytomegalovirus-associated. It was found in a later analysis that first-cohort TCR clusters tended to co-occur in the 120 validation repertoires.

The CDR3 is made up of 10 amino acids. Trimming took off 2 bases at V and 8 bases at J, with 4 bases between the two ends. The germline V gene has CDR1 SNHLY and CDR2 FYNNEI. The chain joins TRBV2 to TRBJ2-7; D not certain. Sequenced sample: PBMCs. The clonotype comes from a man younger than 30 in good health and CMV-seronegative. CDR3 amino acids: CASSEYKQYF. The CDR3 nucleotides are TGTGCCAGCAGTGAATATAAGCAGTACTTC.